This T cell receptor (beta chain) is drawn from a study of CD8 T cells in ankylosing spondylitis. This clonotype has at least ten counts. Its antigen remains unidentified. The study's findings and limits: Eight or nine highly homologous variants made up a TCR beta motif that seemed to typify ankylosing spondylitis blood. From matched ankylosing spondylitis synovial fluid, disease-linked clones were reportedly recovered at significantly enriched levels. Some motif variants had been reported before (in reactive arthritis synovial fluid and blood).

Germline values: CDR1 SGHRS, CDR2 YFSETQ. The CDR3 has 14 residues. Trimming took 3 bases from V and 1 from J, leaving 10 bases between them. Making the TCR beta libraries involved quantitative 5'-RACE with molecular barcodes. Each CDR3 protein is one row after TCRdb ran MiXCR on the 5' RACE reads. The sample contains some 130,000 distinct CDR3 sequences, about 6.7% of which appear only once. The sequence was obtained from a female donor with ankylosing spondylitis or in good health (not recorded which). The rearrangement uses TRBV5-1 and TRBJ1-1; D gene uncertain. The sequencing sample was made of blood, either unsorted or a sorted T cell fraction (not recorded which). Written as DNA, the CDR3 is TGCGCCAGCAGCTCAACGTTAGGGAACACTGAAGCTTTCTTT. Its protein product is CASSSTLGNTEAFF.